What follows is one T cell receptor beta chain and its context. The antigen is not known. This entry belongs to a study of T cells in Graves' hyperthyroidism and ophthalmopathy. The CDR3 length is 13 residues. The germline CDR1 and CDR2 sequences are SNHLY and FYNNEI. V dropped 10 bases and J dropped 1 base, with 13 bases sitting between them. Regions amplified from RNA transcripts were the TCR beta CDR3 regions. The study used the HTBI primer set for a first-round RT-PCR of the TCR CDR3. TCRdb used MiXCR to reprocess the multiplex PCR reads, holding one entry per CDR3 protein. The data show approximately 24,000 distinct CDR3 sequences, with approximately 49% seen just once and around 23% held by the top ten. Notes on the study in general: Ophthalmopathy, which appeared later, was predicted by the model a median roughly 6.5 months before onset.

The chain is built from TRBV2 and TRBJ2-5; no clear D gene. Source material: blood. The TCR comes from a woman aged 35 to 49 with Graves' hyperthyroidism that later progressed to Graves' ophthalmopathy. CDR3 sequence: CATSFRFQETQYF. The CDR3 DNA sequence: TGTGCCACCTCCTTCCGATTCCAAGAGACCCAGTACTTC.